Included here is one TCR beta chain sequence, with context. CDR3 length: 13 residues. Germline V gene lookup returns CDR1 MNHEY and CDR2 SMNVEV (reference sequence). J was trimmed by 5 bases and V by 6 bases; bases with no gene match: 5. These data belong to a study of blood T cell repertoires in COVID-19. Study details: Both acute and convalescent COVID-19 samples were obtained from the United States, Italy and Spain. Sources were T cells, B-cell-depleted T cells, or PBMCs; the material itself was cDNA or gDNA.

Profiled with immunoSEQ multiplex PCR; TCRdb holds only in-frame clones, not every one. This table holds around 130,000 clones, just over 85% found once. The clonotype comes from a man aged 35 to 55 with acute or convalescent COVID-19. The sequencing input was peripheral blood. The rearrangement joins TRBV27 to TRBJ1-2; 8 bases align to TRBD1. CDR3 nucleotides: TGTGCCAGCAGCAGGACAGGGCGTTATGGCTACACCTTC. Translating it yields CASSRTGRYGYTF.